This is a list of T cell receptor beta chains from one sample in a study of cytomegalovirus exposure and HLA in healthy donors. The protocol was immunoSEQ multiplex PCR, while the TCRdb copy is restricted to in-frame clones and leaves out a portion. The sample lists fewer than 200,000 clones, 85% to 90% occurring once. Sequencing was done on a sample of PBMCs. Receptors were obtained from a woman younger than 30 in good health and CMV-seropositive. Each CDR3 is given with its conserved first and last residue. Fields, in order: clone size, J gene, V gene, D gene, CDR3 protein, CDR3 DNA. D genes are given only for firm matches. A row's size may be missing; if present it is once, few, many or a size class.

NA TRBJ2-1 TRBV9 NA CASSLRDSPYNEQFF TGTGCCAGCAGTCTCCGGGACTCACCTTACAATGAGCAGTTCTTC
NA TRBJ2-3 TRBV5-8 NA CASSFADTQYF TGTGCCAGCAGCTTCGCAGATACGCAGTATTTT
NA TRBJ2-2 TRBV7-3 TRBD1 CASSPQGVGTGELFF TGTGCCAGCAGCCCACAGGGGGTGGGCACCGGGGAGCTGTTTTTT
NA TRBJ1-5 TRBV4-1 NA CASSQGKQRVDQPQHF TGCGCCAGCAGCCAAGGAAAACAGAGGGTGGATCAGCCCCAGCATTTT
NA TRBJ1-5 TRBV11-2 NA CASSLGQNQPQHF TGTGCCAGCAGCTTGGGCCAAAATCAGCCCCAGCATTTT
NA TRBJ2-2 TRBV7-7 NA CASSLAGQGNTGELFF TGTGCTAGCAGCTTAGCGGGACAGGGGAACACCGGGGAGCTGTTTTTT
once TRBJ2-1 TRBV5-5 TRBD1 CASSLDRAYEQFF TGTGCCAGCAGCCTGGACAGGGCCTATGAGCAGTTCTTC
NA TRBJ2-2 TRBV18 NA CASSPGGYAGELFF TGTGCCAGCTCACCGGGGGGTTACGCCGGGGAGCTGTTTTTT
NA TRBJ2-7 TRBV9 NA CASSVATGVGSEQYF TGTGCCAGCAGCGTAGCTACGGGGGTAGGAAGCGAGCAGTACTTC
NA TRBJ2-4 TRBV5-1 TRBD2 CASSLGLAENIQYF TGCGCCAGCAGCTTGGGACTAGCGGAAAACATTCAGTACTTC